This T cell receptor (beta chain) was identified in a study of control samples from healthy donors and cancer patients. Measured with immunoSEQ multiplex PCR; TCRdb has only the in-frame clones, and not every one. In the table there are some 94,000 clones, 85% to 90% of which are singletons. The sequenced sample consisted of PBMCs. The clonotype originates from a woman aged 45 to 65 with colorectal cancer.

The CDR3 reads CASTTGGGYEQYV. The CDR3 DNA sequence: TGTGCCAGCACCACGGGGGGAGGCTACGAGCAGTACGTC. This chain uses TRBV7-3 with TRBJ2-7; 7 positions agree with TRBD2. V was pared by 7 bases and J by 3 bases, with 6 bases of the junction left unmatched. The V gene's germline CDR1 is SGHTA and CDR2 FQGTGA. CDR3 length: 13 amino acids.